The 5 T cell receptor beta chains listed next were all sequenced from one sample in a study of blood T cell repertoires in COVID-19. The protocol was immunoSEQ multiplex PCR, while the TCRdb copy is restricted to in-frame clones and leaves out a portion. The sample records about 150,000 clones, around four fifths being singletons. Sample: peripheral blood. These receptors all stem from a woman at least 80 years old with acute or convalescent COVID-19.

This clone was counted only a few times. The same CDR3 also results from other DNA sequences found in this sample. The chain joins TRBV5-4 to TRBJ2-3, with no clear D. The CDR3 runs to 15 residues. V dropped 4 bases and J dropped 0 bases, with 12 bases sitting between them. Looked up from germline, CDR1 is SGHNT and CDR2 is YYREEE (reference sequence). CDR3 coding DNA: TGTGCCAGCAGCCTGGCTCTAGGTAGCACAGATACGCAGTATTTT. It encodes CASSLALGSTDTQYF.

V gene TRBV2 combines with J gene TRBJ1-5; 8 nucleotides align to TRBD1. There are 14 residues in the CDR3. Germline-derived CDR1 and CDR2 are SNHLY and FYNNEI. V trimming: 4 bases; J trimming: 5 bases; junction bases outside the gene matches: 4. CDR3 sequence reads: CASSVARGHQPQHF. The DNA for the CDR3 is TGTGCCAGCAGTGTAGCCAGGGGGCATCAGCCCCAGCATTTT.

The rearrangement joins TRBV7-3 to TRBJ2-5; 9 bases match TRBD1. V gave up 5 bases and J gave up 5 bases; unmatched junction bases: 3. This CDR3 spans 13 amino acids. CDR1 and CDR2 from the germline V gene are SGHTA and FQGTGA. DNA of the CDR3: TGTGCCAGCAGCCGCGACAGGGGGGAGACCCAGTACTTC. Translating gives CASSRDRGETQYF.

The rearrangement uses TRBV4-3 and TRBJ1-6; possible D gene TRBD1, 5 bases. The CDR3 contains 15 residues. Germline V gene data show CDR1 as LGHNA and CDR2 as YSLEER. V was pared by 1 base and J by 9 bases, with 13 bases between. This CDR3 is CASSQAGGRGSPLHF. The CDR3 DNA follows: TGCGCCAGCAGCCAAGCGGGGGGTCGGGGTTCACCCCTCCACTTT.

The genes are TRBV4-2 and TRBJ1-1; unclear D gene. The CDR3 consists of 16 residues. CDR1 is LGHNA and CDR2 is YNFKEQ in the germline V gene. V was pared by 2 bases and J by 1 base, with 14 bases between. CDR3 nucleotide sequence: TGTGCCAGCAGCCAATTGCTGTCTCTAGCGAACACTGAAGCTTTCTTT. Translating gives CASSQLLSLANTEAFF.